This passage covers 30 T cell receptor beta chains from one sample sequenced in a study of CD8 T cells in ankylosing spondylitis. TCRdb recomputed calls from the 5' RACE reads with MiXCR, one row per CDR3 protein. The table has some 250,000 distinct CDR3 sequences, 20% to 30% seen once. Input material: blood, either unsorted or a sorted T cell fraction (not recorded which). The receptors were gathered from a male donor with ankylosing spondylitis or in good health (not recorded which).

This clonotype was observed at least ten times. V is TRBV20-1 and J is TRBJ1-1; TRBD1 matches 10 bases. This CDR3 has 16 amino acids. From germline, CDR1 is DFQATT and CDR2 SNEGSKA (reference sequence). Trimming took 6 bases from V and 1 from J; bases not matched to a gene: 11. The CDR3 nucleotides are TGCAGTGCACCGGACAGGGGGGCTTATGGGAACACTGAAGCTTTCTTT. This translates into CSAPDRGAYGNTEAFF.

This clonotype appeared many times. The chain joins TRBV11-2 to TRBJ2-7, with 9 bases fitting TRBD2. The CDR3 runs 16 residues. Germline V gives CDR1 SGHAT, CDR2 FQNNGV. Germline trimming cut 5 bases from V and 1 base from J; bases unmatched to any gene: 9. The CDR3 reads CASSVLKRGASYEQYF. As DNA, the CDR3 is TGTGCCAGCAGCGTCCTAAAGCGGGGGGCGTCCTACGAGCAGTACTTC.

The gene calls are TRBV20-1 and TRBJ2-7, with D possibly being TRBD2 (6 bases). This CDR3 region has 14 residues. Trimming took 0 bases from V and 2 from J, leaving 11 bases between them. Germline values: CDR1 DFQATT, CDR2 SNEGSKA (reference sequence). The CDR3 DNA sequence: TGCAGTGCTAGAGATGCGGGACCCACCTACGAGCAGTACTTC. Translated, it gives CSARDAGPTYEQYF.

In this sample, this clonotype turned up many times. The rearrangement joins TRBV12-3 or TRBV12-4 to TRBJ2-7; TRBD1 matches 9 bases. Unmatched junction bases numbered 2, after V lost 3 bases and J lost 5 bases. The CDR3 covers 13 residues. The CDR3 DNA follows: TGTGCCAGCAGTTTTCGGGACAGGGACGAGCAGTACTTC. This sequence encodes CASSFRDRDEQYF.

The rearrangement joins TRBV28 to TRBJ2-1; D tentatively reads TRBD1 or TRBD2 (6 bases each). The germline V and J ends were trimmed by 6 bases and 0 bases, with 18 bases remaining between them. There are 17 residues in the CDR3. The V gene's germline CDR1 is MDHEN and CDR2 SYDVKM. The DNA of the CDR3 is TGTGCCAGCAGCTTGAGGGGGGCGCTCATCTCCTACAATGAGCAGTTCTTC. Its translation is CASSLRGALISYNEQFF.

The chain uses TRBV4-1 and TRBJ2-7; perhaps D is TRBD1 or TRBD2 (6 bases each). The CDR3 has 16 amino acids. Germline CDR1 and CDR2: MGHRA and YSYEKL. V was pared by 0 bases and J by 7 bases, with 19 bases between. CDR3 nucleotide sequence: TGCGCCAGCAGCCAAGAGATGGCCAGGGGCGCGGGGGAGCAGTACTTC. Translated: CASSQEMARGAGEQYF.

The chain couples TRBV4-2 to TRBJ2-5; D not certain. The length of the CDR3 is 14 residues. In germline, CDR1 is LGHNA, CDR2 YNFKEQ. V lost 1 base and J 0 bases, leaving 6 bases between the germline ends. The CDR3, as DNA: TGTGCCAGCAGCCAAGTCTACAACCAAGAGACCCAGTACTTC. Translation: CASSQVYNQETQYF.

This clonotype was seen ten or more times. V gene TRBV6-1 combines with J gene TRBJ2-1; TRBD2 aligns across 8 bases. The J segment lost 7 bases and the V segment lost 8 bases, leaving 13 bases of the junction unmatched. Per germline, CDR1 MNHNS and CDR2 SASEGT. CDR3 size: 15 residues. The CDR3 DNA reads TGTGCCAGCCTAGCGGGCAACCCTCTTGGGAATGAGCAGTTCTTC. This gives the protein CASLAGNPLGNEQFF.

The V call is TRBV29-1, the J call TRBJ1-4, with TRBD1 as a possible D gene (6 bases). Trimming removed 7 bases from V and 0 bases from J, with 9 bases in between. The germline CDR1 and CDR2 sequences are SQVTM and ANQGSEA. The CDR3 is 13 amino acids. The CDR3 region is CSARTATNEKLFF. The CDR3, as DNA: TGCAGCGCCCGGACAGCAACTAATGAAAAACTGTTTTTT.

J is TRBJ2-3 and V is TRBV10-2; D possibly corresponds to TRBD2 (6 bases). The germline V gene has CDR1 WSHSY and CDR2 SAAADI. The germline V and J ends were trimmed by 5 bases and 0 bases, with 18 bases remaining between them. The CDR3 loop spans 17 amino acids. CDR3 loop: CASSQPGLLPSTDTQYF. CDR3 coding DNA: TGCGCCAGCAGTCAGCCGGGACTCCTCCCTAGCACAGATACGCAGTATTTT.

This clonotype was counted a few times. The rearrangement joins TRBV12-3 or TRBV12-4 to TRBJ2-7; D remains unclear. This CDR3 has 14 amino acids. Trimming took 4 bases from V and 2 from J, leaving 12 bases between them. The CDR3 DNA sequence: TGTGCCAGCAGTTCGCAGTACCCTCCCTACGAGCAGTACTTC. Encoded protein: CASSSQYPPYEQYF.

The gene calls are TRBV12-3 or TRBV12-4 and TRBJ2-3; 9 bases map to TRBD1. CDR3 length equals 16 residues. The J segment lost 8 bases and the V segment lost 6 bases, leaving 15 bases of the junction unmatched. As DNA, the CDR3 is TGTGCCAGCAGGCCGGGACAGGGAGGACGAAGGGGTACGCAGTATTTT. Translation gives CASRPGQGGRRGTQYF.

This clonotype was counted between two and nine times. The genes are TRBV20-1 and TRBJ1-5; D is uncertain. The germline V and J ends were trimmed by 6 bases and 3 bases, with 18 bases remaining between them. Germline CDR1 DFQATT, CDR2 SNEGSKA (reference sequence). The CDR3 extends over 15 amino acids. The CDR3 DNA is TGCAGTGCCTTCGAGACCAAGGGAAACAATCAGCCCCAGCATTTT. It codes for CSAFETKGNNQPQHF.

This clonotype appeared many times. The V gene is TRBV20-1, the J gene TRBJ2-3, with 7 nucleotides matching TRBD1. CDR3 length equals 15 residues. V dropped 0 bases and J dropped 4; count of bases not matched to a gene: 7. Germline loops: CDR1 DFQATT, CDR2 SNEGSKA (reference sequence). CDR3 loop: CSARDFPTGPDTQYF. The DNA for the CDR3 is TGCAGTGCTAGAGACTTTCCGACAGGGCCAGATACGCAGTATTTT.

This clonotype has only a few counts. This chain uses TRBV7-6 with TRBJ2-3; TRBD2 aligns across 7 bases. The CDR3 contains 14 residues. Germline-derived CDR1 and CDR2 are SGHVS and FNYEAQ. The V segment lost 5 bases and the J segment 3 bases; nucleotides outside the gene matches: 5. This CDR3 reads CASSQRGSTDTQYF. The CDR3 bases are TGTGCCAGCAGCCAGCGGGGTTCTACAGATACGCAGTATTTT.

Ten or more counts support this clonotype. J is TRBJ2-1 and V is TRBV20-1; D remains ambiguous. Germline V gene data show CDR1 as DFQATT and CDR2 as SNEGSKA (reference sequence). Deletions cut 5 bases from V and 0 bases from J, with 17 bases between. This CDR3 comprises 16 residues. CDR3 residues: CSAAPARPSSYNEQFF. The CDR3 DNA follows: TGCAGTGCTGCCCCCGCCAGACCGAGCTCCTACAATGAGCAGTTCTTC.

This clonotype was observed a few times. The rearrangement links TRBV20-1 to TRBJ2-7, with D maybe TRBD1 (5 bases). Germline CDR1 DFQATT, CDR2 SNEGSKA (reference sequence). Trimming shortened V by 7 bases and J by 6 bases, and 22 bases separated the two germline ends. The CDR3 extends over 14 amino acids. This CDR3 reads CSGGWGQIGGEQYF. In nucleotides, the CDR3 is TGCAGTGGCGGCTGGGGCCAAATCGGCGGCGAGCAGTACTTC.

This chain links TRBV4-2 with TRBJ2-2; 7 nucleotides align to TRBD1. V lost 4 bases, J lost 4 bases, and 6 bases stayed unmatched. Looked up from germline, CDR1 is LGHNA and CDR2 is YNFKEQ. This CDR3 is 15 amino acids long. The DNA for the CDR3 is TGTGCCAGCAGCCCCGGGACAGCCCCCACCGGGGAGCTGTTTTTT. It codes for CASSPGTAPTGELFF.

The chain links TRBV20-1 to TRBJ2-3; the D is unclear. Looked up from germline, CDR1 is DFQATT and CDR2 is SNEGSKA (reference sequence). The CDR3 runs 12 residues. The germline V and J ends were trimmed by 3 bases and 3 bases, with 7 bases remaining between them. CDR3 in amino acids: CSASPGTDTQYF. The CDR3 nucleotides read TGCAGTGCTAGCCCTGGGACAGATACGCAGTATTTT.

The chain couples TRBV25-1 to TRBJ2-7, with TRBD1 identical over 10 bases. The germline V gene has CDR1 MGHDK and CDR2 SYGVNS. The CDR3 spans 14 residues. The V segment lost 4 bases and the J segment 5 bases; nucleotides outside the gene matches: 5. This CDR3 reads CASSGDRGGDEQYF. CDR3 DNA sequence: TGTGCCAGCAGTGGGGACAGGGGTGGCGACGAGCAGTACTTC.

The chain has TRBV5-1 and TRBJ2-3; TRBD2 agrees at 8 bases. CDR1 is SGHRS, CDR2 YFSETQ, per germline. V dropped 6 bases and J dropped 6; count of bases not matched to a gene: 6. This CDR3 spans 13 amino acids. CDR3 residues: CASTGRAEDTQYF. CDR3 DNA sequence: TGCGCCAGCACCGGGAGGGCTGAGGATACGCAGTATTTT.

The chain employs TRBV2 and TRBJ2-7; 8 positions match TRBD1. Germline CDR1 is SNHLY and CDR2 is FYNNEI. Germline trimming cut 6 bases from V and 0 bases from J; bases unmatched to any gene: 7. This CDR3 region has 15 residues. The chain's CDR3 is CASSGDRFYSYEQYF. The DNA of the CDR3 is TGTGCCAGCAGCGGGGACAGGTTCTACTCCTACGAGCAGTACTTC.

The chain combines TRBV19 with TRBJ1-3; 9 bases are shared with TRBD1. Germline V gene data show CDR1 as LNHDA and CDR2 as SQIVND (reference sequence). The CDR3 covers 13 residues. V lost 10 bases, J lost 8 bases, and 9 bases stayed unmatched. The CDR3 coding sequence is TGTGCCACCGGGGACAGGGTCGAAGACACCATATATTTT. Protein: CATGDRVEDTIYF.

In its sample, this clonotype was seen once. The rearrangement joins TRBV20-1 to TRBJ1-2; D not resolved. Germline assignment: CDR1 DFQATT and CDR2 SNEGSKA (reference sequence). This CDR3 spans 14 amino acids. Trimming left V 5 bases short and J 4 bases short, with 17 bases between. The CDR3 DNA reads as TGCAGTGCTCCCCCGTGGACCGGCCCCTATGGCTACACCTTC. Translating gives CSAPPWTGPYGYTF.

The chain is built from TRBV20-1 and TRBJ2-2; a weak D match, TRBD2 (7 bases). The CDR3 covers 16 residues. Trimming took 2 bases from V and 7 from J, leaving 20 bases between them. Germline V lookup: CDR1 DFQATT, CDR2 SNEGSKA (reference sequence). The DNA of the CDR3 is TGCAGTGCTAGATCTTTGTGGGGGGGCATGGACGGGGAGCTGTTTTTT. Residues: CSARSLWGGMDGELFF.

This clonotype has more than one count but fewer than ten. The chain combines TRBV12-3 or TRBV12-4 with TRBJ1-1; no reliable D call. There are 14 residues in the CDR3. V was trimmed by 9 bases and J by 0 bases, leaving 14 bases between them. This CDR3 is CASSGGVMNTEAFF. The CDR3 DNA reads as TGTGCCAGTTCAGGAGGTGTCATGAACACTGAAGCTTTCTTT.

The chain carries TRBV18 and TRBJ2-3, with 9 bases aligning to TRBD2. With 6 bases clipped from V and 4 bases from J, the junction kept 5 bases outside the gene matches. CDR1 and CDR2 (germline): KGHSH, LQKENI. CDR3 length equals 14 residues. The chain's CDR3 is CASSPGLAPDTQYF. The CDR3 DNA reads as TGTGCCAGCTCCCCTGGACTAGCGCCAGATACGCAGTATTTT.

This clonotype was counted at least ten times. V usage is TRBV10-3 and J usage is TRBJ1-5; no firm D call. This CDR3 is 14 amino acids long. The germline V gene encodes CDR1 ENHRY and CDR2 SYGVKD. Trimming left V 2 bases short and J 7 bases short, with 12 bases between. DNA for the CDR3: TGTGCCATCAGTGAGGACGGGCGTGGCCAGCCCCAGCATTTT. Its protein product is CAISEDGRGQPQHF.

V gene TRBV5-1 combines with J gene TRBJ2-3; D assignment may be TRBD1 or TRBD2 (5 bases each). From germline, CDR1 is SGHRS and CDR2 YFSETQ. The V and J ends lost 0 bases and 9 bases respectively, with 14 bases between them. The CDR3 runs to 14 residues. The CDR3 sequence: CASSLAGSSATQYF. CDR3 nucleotide sequence: TGCGCCAGCAGCTTGGCAGGGAGTTCAGCCACGCAGTATTTT.

This chain joins TRBV5-1 and TRBJ2-5; D is unclear. This CDR3 has 16 amino acids. The V end lost 0 bases, the J end lost 0 bases, and 12 bases lay between the germline ends. CDR1 and CDR2 (germline): SGHRS, YFSETQ. CDR3 protein: CASSLGAAMYQETQYF. For the CDR3, the DNA is TGCGCCAGCAGCTTGGGGGCAGCGATGTACCAAGAGACCCAGTACTTC.